The 21 T cell receptor beta chains listed next were all sequenced from one sample in a study of CD8 T cells in ankylosing spondylitis. TCRdb used MiXCR to reprocess the 5' RACE reads, holding one entry per CDR3 protein. The top ten hold approximately 4.8% of the sample, which has about 210,000 distinct CDR3 sequences, approximately 7.6% seen once. Sequencing was done on a sample of blood, either unsorted or a sorted T cell fraction (not recorded which). All receptors come from a female donor with ankylosing spondylitis or in good health (not recorded which).

This clonotype came up many times. CDR3 sequence (DNA): TGTGCCAGCAGACGGAACCCGGAAGATGAGCAGTTCTTC. Translated, it gives CASRRNPEDEQFF. This rearrangement joins TRBV2 to TRBJ2-1; D uncertain. The CDR3 spans 13 residues. Trimming removed 6 bases from V and 8 bases from J, with 14 bases in between. The V gene's germline CDR1 is SNHLY and CDR2 FYNNEI.

The table lists this clonotype with many counts. The chain employs TRBV12-3 or TRBV12-4 and TRBJ2-1, with no clear D. CDR3 size: 15 residues. Trimming took off 2 bases at V and 5 bases at J, with 13 bases between the two ends. CDR3 residues: CASSLRLFPNNEQFF. The CDR3 nucleotides read TGTGCCAGCAGTTTAAGGCTTTTCCCAAACAATGAGCAGTTCTTC.

At least ten counts were recorded for this clonotype. The J gene is TRBJ1-3, the V gene TRBV5-5, with D tentatively TRBD1 (5 bases). CDR3 length: 14 amino acids. V dropped 0 bases and J dropped 6 bases, with 10 bases sitting between them. Germline V lookup: CDR1 SGHKS, CDR2 YYEKEE (reference sequence). In DNA, the CDR3 is TGTGCCAGCAGCTTGGTTTGGGGGGAAAACACCATATATTTT. It encodes CASSLVWGENTIYF.

This clonotype was detected ten times or more. This rearrangement joins TRBV7-9 to TRBJ1-2, with TRBD1 matching 9 bases. V was clipped by 5 bases and J by 6 bases; unmatched bases: 10. The CDR3 runs 15 residues. Per germline, CDR1 SEHNR and CDR2 FQNEAQ (reference sequence). Here the CDR3 reads CASSDSGTGTHGYTF. Here the CDR3 DNA reads TGTGCCAGCAGCGACTCCGGGACAGGGACCCATGGCTACACCTTC.

This clonotype was seen a few times. DNA of the CDR3: TGTGCCAGCAGCTTCCAAAGGCCCCAGCGCGGTGTTAACCCCCACCCCGTCTCTGAAGCTTTCTTT. Translation: CASSFQRPQRGVNPHPVSEAFF. The chain recombines TRBV7-2 with TRBJ1-1; D is unclear. Between the trimmed V and J ends, which lost 3 bases and 6 bases, there was a span of 38 bases. The CDR3 is 22 residues long. Germline V gene sequence: CDR1 SGHTA, CDR2 FQGNSA.

This clonotype showed up many times. The gene calls are TRBV28 and TRBJ2-5, with 7 bases identical to TRBD1. The CDR3 sequence is 13 residues long. V shed 6 bases and J 5 bases; nucleotides not matched to a gene: 6. CDR1 is MDHEN, CDR2 SYDVKM, per germline. The CDR3 loop is CASRKQGFETQYF. CDR3 DNA: TGTGCCAGCAGGAAACAGGGGTTTGAGACCCAGTACTTC.

With respect to this clonotype: Given a much more abundant clone one base away, this may be a read error. V and J are TRBV11-2 and TRBJ2-1; D might be TRBD2 (6 bases). Germline values: CDR1 SGHAT, CDR2 FQNNGV. The V end lost 5 bases, the J end lost 6 bases, and 14 bases lay between the germline ends. This CDR3 region has 14 residues. CDR3 amino acids: CASSRGGVGNEQFF. CDR3 nucleotide sequence: TGTGCCAGCAGCCGGGGAGGAGTGGGCAATGAGCAGTTCTTC.

This clonotype was observed at least ten times. The chain employs TRBV7-2 and TRBJ1-5; no clear D gene. The CDR3 has 16 residues. Germline CDR1 SGHTA, CDR2 FQGNSA. Trimming took off 1 base at V and 7 bases at J, with 17 bases between the two ends. The DNA for the CDR3 is TGTGCCAGCAGCTTAGTTCCTGGCGTGGATAACCAGCCCCAGCATTTT. This sequence encodes CASSLVPGVDNQPQHF.

The sample holds many counts of this clonotype. V and J are TRBV20-1 and TRBJ2-3, with TRBD1 matching over 10 bases. The CDR3 consists of 17 residues. The V segment lost 6 bases and the J segment 1 base; nucleotides outside the gene matches: 13. From germline, CDR1 is DFQATT and CDR2 SNEGSKA (reference sequence). The DNA for the CDR3 is TGCAGTGCAACCCCGGGACAGGGGCCTTCCCGCACAGATACGCAGTATTTT. Translating gives CSATPGQGPSRTDTQYF.

This clonotype occurred many times. The rearrangement links TRBV4-2 to TRBJ2-5; D possibly corresponds to TRBD2 (5 bases). Trimming pared 4 bases from V and 4 bases from J, leaving 13 bases between. This CDR3 region has 14 residues. The germline V gene encodes CDR1 LGHNA and CDR2 YNFKEQ. The CDR3 protein is CASSPDPEGETQYF. The CDR3 DNA follows: TGTGCCAGCAGCCCGGACCCAGAGGGAGAGACCCAGTACTTC.

Notes on this clonotype: Compared with germline, one end of the junction differs, possibly owing to a read error. The chain links TRBV9 to TRBJ2-6; 7 bases align to TRBD1. The CDR3 is made up of 18 amino acids. Germline values: CDR1 SGDLS, CDR2 YYNGEE. The CDR3 spells CASSVLGQLTSGTNVLTF. CDR3 nucleotide sequence: TGTGCCAGCAGCGTCCTGGGACAGCTTACTTCTGGGACCAACGTCCTGACTTTC. Combining the CDR3 with reference TRBV9 and TRBJ2-6 gives the whole variable domain DSGVTQTPKHLITATGQRVTLRCSPRSGDLSVYWYQQSLDQGLQFLIQYYNGEERAKGNILERFSAQQFPDLHSELNLSSLELGDSALYFCASSVLGQLTSGTNVLTFGAGSRLTVL.

This clonotype was recorded only once. This may be a read error, as it is one base from a much larger clone. The final CDR3 position lacks the conserved phenylalanine or tryptophan, pointing to a likely read error. The chain links TRBV5-5 to TRBJ2-7; D uncertain. V gave up 4 bases and J gave up 1 base, with 9 bases separating them. The germline gives CDR1 SGHKS, CDR2 YYEKEE (reference sequence). The CDR3 has 13 residues. The CDR3 protein is CASSLGMSYEQYS. The CDR3, as DNA: TGTGCCAGCAGCCTCGGAATGTCCTACGAGCAGTACTCC.

This clonotype was counted between two and nine times. The chain carries TRBV29-1 and TRBJ2-1; D might be TRBD1 (6 bases). V lost 5 bases and J lost 0, with 8 bases in between. CDR3 length: 13 amino acids. Germline V gene data show CDR1 as SQVTM and CDR2 as ANQGSEA. In nucleotides, the CDR3 is TGCAGCGTTACAGGGATCTCCTACAATGAGCAGTTCTTC. Protein: CSVTGISYNEQFF.

This clonotype was seen at least ten times. This chain connects TRBV30 to TRBJ1-2; 8 bases align to TRBD1. The V gene's germline CDR1 is GTSNPN and CDR2 SVGIG (reference sequence). V was clipped by 3 bases and J by 8 bases; unmatched bases: 5. The CDR3 is 12 amino acids. CDR3 sequence (DNA): TGTGCCTGGAGGGGACAGGTCGGCGGCTACACCTTC. This gives the protein CAWRGQVGGYTF.

In this sample, this clonotype turned up many times. The genes are TRBV5-1 and TRBJ2-5; D uncertain. The V gene lost 0 bases and the J gene lost 3 bases, with 12 bases spanning the gap. The CDR3 loop spans 15 amino acids. CDR1 is SGHRS and CDR2 is YFSETQ in the germline V gene. In DNA form, the CDR3 reads TGCGCCAGCAGCTTGGGCACCCGGGTCGAAGAGACCCAGTACTTC. Its translation: CASSLGTRVEETQYF.

This clonotype was counted ten times or more. The rearrangement joins TRBV5-1 to TRBJ2-5; possible D gene TRBD1, 6 bases. Germline CDR1 and CDR2: SGHRS and YFSETQ. The CDR3 is 16 amino acids. V lost 4 bases, J lost 5 bases, and 21 bases lay in between. For the CDR3, the DNA is TGCGCCAGCAGCCATCACACAGGGTCCGAGGGCGAGACCCAGTACTTC. It translates to CASSHHTGSEGETQYF.

This clonotype was detected ten times or more. This chain connects TRBV20-1 to TRBJ2-4, with a tentative D call TRBD2 (6 bases). This CDR3 is 14 amino acids long. The germline V gene encodes CDR1 DFQATT and CDR2 SNEGSKA (reference sequence). The V end was cut by 5 bases, the J end by 0 bases, with 11 bases between. CDR3 sequence: CSAQTGVAKNIQYF. The DNA of the CDR3 is TGCAGTGCTCAGACGGGAGTAGCCAAAAACATTCAGTACTTC.

At least ten counts were recorded for this clonotype. The chain joins TRBV7-2 to TRBJ2-1; D is unresolved. The length of the CDR3 is 14 residues. The germline V gene has CDR1 SGHTA and CDR2 FQGNSA. Trimming stripped 3 bases from V and 6 bases from J, with 12 bases between. CDR3 bases: TGTGCCAGCAGCTTCGGACCTAGAGGCAATGAGCAGTTCTTC. Its translation is CASSFGPRGNEQFF.

The rearrangement joins TRBV7-2 to TRBJ2-7; TRBD2 matches 9 bases. This CDR3 region has 16 residues. Germline CDR1 is SGHTA and CDR2 is FQGNSA. Trimming cost V 1 base and J 3 bases; bases outside gene matches: 7. The CDR3 region has the DNA TGTGCCAGCAGCTTAGTCAGCGCTAGCGGGGACTACGAGCAGTACTTC. It specifies CASSLVSASGDYEQYF.

The table lists this clonotype with a few counts. This rearrangement joins TRBV5-5 to TRBJ1-5; TRBD1 is a possible D gene (6 bases). The CDR3 contains 15 residues. CDR1 and CDR2 (germline): SGHKS, YYEKEE (reference sequence). The V and J ends lost 4 bases and 5 bases respectively, with 16 bases between them. The CDR3 bases are TGTGCCAGCAGCAAAGGGGGGGTTAGGGATCAGCCCCAGCATTTT. Encoded protein: CASSKGGVRDQPQHF. Looking up the rest from reference TRBV5-5 and TRBJ1-5 gives the full variable domain: DAGVTQSPTHLIKTRGQQVTLRCSPISGHKSVSWYQQVLGQGPQFIFQYYEKEERGRGNFPDRFSARQFPNYSSELNVNALLLGDSALYLCASSKGGVRDQPQHFGDGTRLSIL.

In its sample, this clonotype was seen many times. The J gene is TRBJ1-1, the V gene TRBV12-3 or TRBV12-4, with D possibly TRBD1 on 6 matching bases. The CDR3 has 14 residues. V shed 7 bases and J shed 5 bases, with 17 bases lying between them. CDR3 nucleotides: TGTGCCAGCAAAGCTACAGGGAGGGGTACTGAAGCTTTCTTT. It encodes CASKATGRGTEAFF.